The 22 T cell receptor beta chains listed next were all sequenced from one sample in a study of blood T cell repertoires in COVID-19. Assay: immunoSEQ multiplex PCR; the TCRdb copy retains only in-frame clones and omits some. The sample lists about 150,000 clones, about 90% occurring once. Source material: peripheral blood. These receptors all come from a woman aged 55-69 years with active or convalescent COVID-19.

This clone was observed a few times. This chain connects TRBV4-3 to TRBJ2-7, with D perhaps matching TRBD1 (6 bases). The CDR3 loop spans 16 amino acids. Trimming shortened V by 0 bases and J by 0 bases, and 12 bases separated the two germline ends. In germline, CDR1 is LGHNA, CDR2 YSLEER. The CDR3 DNA sequence: TGCGCCAGCAGCCAAGATTGGGGACAAAGCTCCTACGAGCAGTACTTC. Its protein product is CASSQDWGQSSYEQYF.

V usage is TRBV11-2 and J usage is TRBJ2-7; D may be TRBD1 (5 bases). CDR1 and CDR2 (germline): SGHAT, FQNNGV. V was cut by 0 bases and J by 2 bases, with 11 bases left in between. This CDR3 has 15 amino acids. DNA for the CDR3: TGTGCCAGCAGCTTAGACCACGGCAGGGCCTACGAGCAGTACTTC. Amino acid sequence: CASSLDHGRAYEQYF.

The J gene is TRBJ1-5, the V gene TRBV30; D is possibly TRBD1 (5 bases). Germline V lookup: CDR1 GTSNPN, CDR2 SVGIG (reference sequence). The CDR3 is made up of 14 amino acids. Trimming cost V 0 bases and J 4 bases, with 10 bases left between them. The CDR3 region is CAWSVWQGNQPQHF. The DNA of the CDR3 is TGTGCCTGGAGTGTATGGCAGGGTAATCAGCCCCAGCATTTT.

This sequence joins TRBV19 and TRBJ2-3, with 12 positions matching TRBD2. Per germline, CDR1 LNHDA and CDR2 SQIVND (reference sequence). V lost 4 bases, J lost 0 bases, and 11 bases stayed unmatched. This CDR3 comprises 19 residues. The CDR3 sequence is CASSKLAGGLFTSTDTQYF. The CDR3, as DNA: TGTGCCAGTAGTAAACTAGCGGGGGGCCTTTTTACTAGCACAGATACGCAGTATTTT.

This chain links TRBV3-1 (or the pseudogene TRBV3-2) with TRBJ2-1; TRBD2 agrees at 8 bases. The CDR3 is 14 residues long. V gave up 3 bases and J gave up 6 bases; unmatched junction bases: 4. Per germline, CDR1 LGHDT and CDR2 YNNKEL (reference sequence). CDR3: CASSHPGTSNEQFF. Here the CDR3 DNA reads TGTGCCAGCAGCCATCCCGGGACTAGCAATGAGCAGTTCTTC.

The genes are TRBV30 and TRBJ2-5; TRBD2 matches 7 bases. The CDR3 is made up of 14 amino acids. The V segment lost 2 bases and the J segment 4 bases; nucleotides outside the gene matches: 7. CDR1 and CDR2 (germline): GTSNPN, SVGIG (reference sequence). The CDR3 DNA sequence: TGTGCCTGGAGTACCCGGACTAGGGGAGAGACCCAGTACTTC. Its translation is CAWSTRTRGETQYF. Full variable domain (rest looked up from reference TRBV30 and TRBJ2-5): SQTIHQWPATLVQPVGSPLSLECTVEGTSNPNLYWYRQAAGRGLQLLFYSVGIGQISSEVPQNLSASRPQDRQFILSSKKLLLSDSGFYLCAWSTRTRGETQYFGPGTRLLVL.

This rearrangement joins TRBV30 to TRBJ1-4; 7 bases are a match to TRBD1. CDR1 GTSNPN and CDR2 SVGIG come from the germline V gene (reference sequence). Trimming took 1 base from V and 5 from J; bases not matched to a gene: 4. The CDR3 consists of 14 residues. Written as DNA, the CDR3 is TGTGCCTGGAGTGAAGGACAGGCAAATGAAAAACTGTTTTTT. Its translation is CAWSEGQANEKLFF.

Judged by abundance, this clone is medium-sized (0.01 to 0.1%). The V gene is TRBV4-3, the J gene TRBJ1-1; D uncertain. This CDR3 region has 16 residues. CDR1 and CDR2 from the germline V gene are LGHNA and YSLEER. The V gene lost 3 bases and the J gene lost 2 bases, with 16 bases spanning the gap. This chain's CDR3 is CASSHAPGGYNTEAFF. The DNA for the CDR3 is TGCGCCAGCAGCCACGCTCCGGGCGGGTATAACACTGAAGCTTTCTTT.

With respect to this clone: One end of the junction is discordant with germline, which a read error may explain. The identical CDR3 is also encoded by other nucleotide sequences in the sample. The chain uses TRBV3-1 (or the pseudogene TRBV3-2) and TRBJ1-2; TRBD1 might be the D (6 bases). The germline V gene encodes CDR1 LGHDT and CDR2 YNNKEL (reference sequence). The CDR3 runs to 14 residues. The CDR3 DNA follows: TGCGCCAGCAGCCAAGTGGACAGCCCCTATGGCTACACCTTC. Its protein product is CASSQVDSPYGYTF.

This clone was detected a few times. The chain recombines TRBV11-2 with TRBJ1-4; tentatively, D is TRBD1 (6 bases). Germline CDR1 reads SGHAT; CDR2 reads FQNNGV. This CDR3 is built from 17 residues. Trimming left V 2 bases short and J 0 bases short, with 13 bases between. CDR3 loop: CASSLFRGAATNEKLFF. In DNA, the CDR3 is TGTGCCAGCAGCTTATTCCGGGGGGCCGCAACTAATGAAAAACTGTTTTTT.

The chain is built from TRBV7-2 and TRBJ1-2, with D unresolved. The germline V gene encodes CDR1 SGHTA and CDR2 FQGNSA. The CDR3 consists of 16 residues. V lost 1 base, J lost 3 bases, and 15 bases lay in between. In DNA form, the CDR3 reads TGTGCCAGCAGCTTAGAGTTAGAGGGTGTTGACTATGGCTACACCTTC. It codes for CASSLELEGVDYGYTF.

The rearrangement links TRBV9 to TRBJ2-1; a possible D gene is TRBD1 (6 bases). Per germline, CDR1 SGDLS and CDR2 YYNGEE. The CDR3 spans 15 residues. V gave up 4 bases and J gave up 5 bases, with 16 bases separating them. The CDR3, as DNA: TGTGCCAGCAGCCCGAGACAGGACCCCGACAATGAGCAGTTCTTC. Its translation is CASSPRQDPDNEQFF.

The chain joins TRBV18 to TRBJ1-1; TRBD1 matches at 8 bases. This CDR3 comprises 16 residues. Trimming took 3 bases from V and 6 from J; bases not matched to a gene: 12. Germline V CDR1 and CDR2: KGHSH, LQKENI. The CDR3 nucleotides are TGTGCCAGCTCACCCCTAGAGCAGGGGGCAGGGGCTGAAGCTTTCTTT. It yields the protein CASSPLEQGAGAEAFF.

This clone was detected once. The gene calls are TRBV4-1 and TRBJ2-7, with D possibly matching TRBD1 (5 bases). This CDR3 region has 15 residues. Trimming left V 3 bases short and J 6 bases short, with 18 bases between. The germline V gene encodes CDR1 MGHRA and CDR2 YSYEKL. The CDR3 spells CASSQVTGTLREQYF. For the CDR3, the DNA is TGCGCCAGCAGCCAGGTAACAGGCACGCTCCGCGAGCAGTACTTC.

The chain employs TRBV2 and TRBJ2-2; the match to TRBD2 covers 7 bases. V dropped 5 bases and J dropped 0; count of bases not matched to a gene: 3. CDR1 SNHLY and CDR2 FYNNEI come from the germline V gene. CDR3 size: 15 residues. The CDR3 loop reads CASSRTRSNTGELFF. In DNA, the CDR3 is TGTGCCAGCAGTCGGACTAGATCGAACACCGGGGAGCTGTTTTTT.

V is TRBV24-1 and J is TRBJ2-2; D is perhaps TRBD1 (6 bases). Trimming left V 0 bases short and J 6 bases short, with 7 bases between. The germline V gene encodes CDR1 KGHDR and CDR2 SFDVKD. The CDR3 sequence is 14 residues long. CDR3 residues: CATSDLDRPGELFF. CDR3 in DNA: TGTGCCACCAGTGATTTGGACAGGCCCGGGGAGCTGTTTTTT.

This sequence joins TRBV7-2 and TRBJ1-1; TRBD1 might be the D (5 bases). Trimming removed 5 bases at V and 1 base at J, with 8 bases between. The CDR3 is 13 residues long. The germline V gene has CDR1 SGHTA and CDR2 FQGNSA. CDR3 sequence reads: CASSTGQNTEAFF. The CDR3 bases are TGTGCCAGCAGCACCGGACAGAACACTGAAGCTTTCTTT. The variable domain in full, with the rest retrieved from reference TRBV7-2 and TRBJ1-1, is GAGVSQSPSNKVTEKGKDVELRCDPISGHTALYWYRQSLGQGLEFLIYFQGNSAPDKSGLPSDRFSAERTGGSVSTLTIQRTQQEDSAVYLCASSTGQNTEAFFGQGTRLTVV.

This rearrangement joins TRBV5-4 to TRBJ2-1; 8 bases are shared with TRBD2. There are 17 residues in the CDR3. J was trimmed by 5 bases and V by 4 bases; bases with no gene match: 14. Germline V gene data show CDR1 as SGHNT and CDR2 as YYREEE (reference sequence). The CDR3: CASSATRGLAGNNEQFF. In nucleotides, the CDR3 is TGTGCCAGCAGCGCTACCCGGGGGCTAGCGGGTAACAATGAGCAGTTCTTC.

This clone came up once. The chain has TRBV7-2 and TRBJ1-1; weak D call: TRBD1 (5 bases). CDR1 SGHTA and CDR2 FQGNSA come from the germline V gene. The CDR3 has 14 residues. Trimming removed 3 bases at V and 4 bases at J, with 12 bases between. The CDR3 region is CASSFGGKGTEAFF. The CDR3 DNA sequence: TGTGCCAGCAGCTTCGGGGGGAAGGGCACTGAAGCTTTCTTT.

The chain is built from TRBV19 and TRBJ1-4; D is undetermined. Per the germline V gene, CDR1 is LNHDA and CDR2 is SQIVND (reference sequence). The CDR3 has 13 amino acids. Trimming pared 5 bases from V and 6 bases from J, leaving 10 bases between. The CDR3 reads CASSEGSYEKLFF. In nucleotides, the CDR3 is TGTGCCAGTAGTGAAGGGAGCTATGAAAAACTGTTTTTT.

The chain combines TRBV10-3 with TRBJ1-2; D gene uncertain. The length of the CDR3 is 17 residues. Trimming stripped 2 bases from V and 0 bases from J, with 16 bases between. Germline V gene lookup returns CDR1 ENHRY and CDR2 SYGVKD. The CDR3 loop is CAISEPGLPGANYGYTF. The DNA for the CDR3 is TGTGCCATCAGTGAGCCCGGACTGCCCGGAGCTAACTATGGCTACACCTTC.

CDR3 region: CASSPPGRVGREETQYF. CDR3 sequence (DNA): TGCGCCAGCAGCCCCCCCGGGAGAGTTGGAAGGGAGGAGACCCAGTACTTC. This chain joins TRBV4-1 and TRBJ2-5, with D possibly being TRBD2 (6 bases). V gave up 4 bases and J gave up 5 bases, with 23 bases separating them. The CDR3 contains 17 residues. The germline V gene has CDR1 MGHRA and CDR2 YSYEKL.